These T cell receptor beta chains were read from a single sample in a study of blood T cell repertoires in COVID-19. Profiling relied on immunoSEQ multiplex PCR, and the TCRdb table lists in-frame clones only, not all of them. The top ten hold roughly 0.95% of the sample, which has under 200,000 clones, 85% to 90% seen once. Sample: peripheral blood. The receptors were sampled from a man aged 18 to 35 with acute or convalescent COVID-19. CDR3s include the opening cysteine and the closing phenylalanine or tryptophan. The order of the fields is clone size, J gene, V gene, D gene, CDR3 DNA, CDR3 protein. A D gene is named only where the DNA matches it firmly. Part of the rows lack a size; the others show once, few, many or a class for expanded clones.

size: -
J: TRBJ2-3
V: TRBV5-1
D: -
DNA: TGCGCCAGCAGCCTCGACAGACCTCGCACAGATACGCAGTATTTT
CDR3: CASSLDRPRTDTQYF

size: -
J: TRBJ1-1
V: TRBV9
D: -
DNA: TGTGCCAGCAGCTCACCCGGGGTTAACACTGAAGCTTTCTTT
CDR3: CASSSPGVNTEAFF

size: -
J: TRBJ1-1
V: TRBV18
D: -
DNA: TGTGCCAGCTCACCGACAGATATGAACACTGAAGCTTTCTTT
CDR3: CASSPTDMNTEAFF

size: few
J: TRBJ1-1
V: TRBV5-1
D: TRBD1
DNA: TGCGCCAGCAGCCGGACAGGGGACTACACTGAAGCTTTCTTT
CDR3: CASSRTGDYTEAFF

size: -
J: TRBJ1-2
V: TRBV6-1
D: -
DNA: TGTGCCAGCAGTGAAGCGCGTTTAGGCTACACCTTC
CDR3: CASSEARLGYTF

size: -
J: TRBJ2-1
V: TRBV9
D: TRBD2
DNA: TGTGCCAGCAGCGTAGAACTAGCGGGGGGGCATAATGAGCAGTTCTTC
CDR3: CASSVELAGGHNEQFF

size: -
J: TRBJ1-2
V: TRBV12-3/TRBV12-4
D: TRBD1
DNA: TGTGCCAGCAAGAACAGGGGTATCTATGGCTACACCTTC
CDR3: CASKNRGIYGYTF

size: -
J: TRBJ2-7
V: TRBV7-7
D: TRBD1
DNA: TGTGCCAGCAGTCCCGGGACAGGTCCCTACGAGCAGTACTTC
CDR3: CASSPGTGPYEQYF

size: -
J: TRBJ1-1
V: TRBV19
D: TRBD1
DNA: TGTGCCAGTAGTATATGGACAGGGCGGACTGAAGCTTTCTTT
CDR3: CASSIWTGRTEAFF

size: -
J: TRBJ2-6
V: TRBV7-6
D: TRBD1
DNA: TGTGCCAGCAGCCACGGACAGGGGAGAAAAGGGGCCAACGTCCTGACTTTC
CDR3: CASSHGQGRKGANVLTF

size: -
J: TRBJ2-2
V: TRBV7-9
D: -
DNA: TGTGCCAGCAGGCCTCGGGGGGCAGGGGCCGACACCGGGGAGCTGTTTTTT
CDR3: CASRPRGAGADTGELFF

size: -
J: TRBJ1-1
V: TRBV10-3
D: TRBD1
DNA: TGTGCCACCCGCGCGGGACAGGGGACTGAAGCTTTCTTT
CDR3: CATRAGQGTEAFF

size: -
J: TRBJ1-6
V: TRBV5-1
D: -
DNA: TGCGCCAGCAGCCCCACAGGGAGGGATAATTCACCCCTCCACTTT
CDR3: CASSPTGRDNSPLHF

size: -
J: TRBJ1-1
V: TRBV2
D: -
DNA: TGTGCCAGCACCCTTGGTAGAGGAGCTTTCTTT
CDR3: CASTLGRGAFF

size: -
J: TRBJ1-4
V: TRBV28
D: TRBD1
DNA: TGTGCCAGCAGTTCGGACAGGGGTAGAGAAAAACTGTTTTTT
CDR3: CASSSDRGREKLFF

size: -
J: TRBJ2-2
V: TRBV5-1
D: -
DNA: TGCGCCAGCAGCTACTCTAGTTTTGGTACCGGGGAGCTGTTTTTT
CDR3: CASSYSSFGTGELFF

size: -
J: TRBJ2-3
V: TRBV10-3
D: -
DNA: TGTGCCATCAGTGATCGGGGGGCAAGTACAGATACGCAGTATTTT
CDR3: CAISDRGASTDTQYF

size: -
J: TRBJ2-1
V: TRBV5-1
D: -
DNA: TGCGCCAGCAGCTGGGGGGACAGCTCCTACAATGAGCAGTTCTTC
CDR3: CASSWGDSSYNEQFF

size: -
J: TRBJ1-5
V: TRBV6-5
D: TRBD1
DNA: TGTGCCAGCAGTACGACAGGGGTCAATCAGCCCCAGCATTTT
CDR3: CASSTTGVNQPQHF

size: -
J: TRBJ1-3
V: TRBV28
D: TRBD1
DNA: TGTGCCAGCAGTTCAGGGGGCGTCGGTGGAAACACCATATATTTT
CDR3: CASSSGGVGGNTIYF

size: few
J: TRBJ1-2
V: TRBV6-6
D: -
DNA: TGTGCCAGCAGGACCGGGGGGTCTGGGTATGGCTACACCTTC
CDR3: CASRTGGSGYGYTF

size: -
J: TRBJ1-6
V: TRBV24-1
D: -
DNA: TGTGCCACCAGTGATACCAAAATCCGGACAGTAAGCTCCTATAATTCACCCCTCCACTTT
CDR3: CATSDTKIRTVSSYNSPLHF

size: -
J: TRBJ2-1
V: TRBV11-3
D: TRBD2
DNA: TGTGCCAGCAGCTTAGGTGGCAGCCGTCGGGGGGTCTACAATGAGCAGTTCTTC
CDR3: CASSLGGSRRGVYNEQFF